A single sample gave rise to the 19 T cell receptor beta chains below, sequenced in a study of cytomegalovirus exposure and HLA in healthy donors. 60 Vbeta and 13 Jbeta primers were used in PCR. Using immunoSEQ multiplex PCR, the repertoire was profiled, and TCRdb retains in-frame clones only, with some absent. Among 100,000 or so clones listed, roughly 80% were seen once. The sample taken for sequencing was PBMCs. Receptors originate from a young man in good health and CMV-seropositive.

This chain links TRBV7-9 with TRBJ2-7; D unclear. The CDR3 totals 14 residues. Trimming removed 0 bases from V and 3 bases from J, with 9 bases in between. The V gene's germline CDR1 is SEHNR and CDR2 FQNEAQ (reference sequence). DNA of the CDR3: TGTGCCAGCAGCTTAGCGGCCAGGATCTACGAGCAGTACTTC. This encodes CASSLAARIYEQYF. The whole variable domain, filled in from reference TRBV7-9 and TRBJ2-7, reads DTGVSQNPRHKITKRGQNVTFRCDPISEHNRLYWYRQTLGQGPEFLTYFQNEAQLEKSRLLSDRFSAERPKGSFSTLEIQRTEQGDSAMYLCASSLAARIYEQYFGPGTRLTVT.

The CDR3 is CATSRSGDFYEQYF. The CDR3 nucleotides read TGTGCCACCAGCAGATCCGGGGATTTTTACGAGCAGTACTTC. The chain is built from TRBV15 and TRBJ2-7; perhaps TRBD2 as D (5 bases). The V end was cut by 2 bases, the J end by 4 bases, with 12 bases between. CDR1 is LNHNV and CDR2 is YYDKDF in the germline V gene (reference sequence). CDR3 length: 14 amino acids.

The chain combines TRBV4-1 with TRBJ1-6; unclear D gene. Trimming stripped 3 bases from V and 4 bases from J, with 10 bases between. Germline CDR1 MGHRA, CDR2 YSYEKL. This CDR3 is 15 amino acids long. CDR3 region: CASSHPRGYNSPLHF. Here the CDR3 DNA reads TGCGCCAGCAGCCACCCCAGAGGATATAATTCACCCCTCCACTTT.

This chain links TRBV28 with TRBJ1-5; D possibly corresponds to TRBD1 (6 bases). Trimming left V 6 bases short and J 3 bases short, with 36 bases between. Germline V CDR1 and CDR2: MDHEN, SYDVKM. This CDR3 has 22 residues. The CDR3 bases are TGTGCCAGCAGCCAACCTCCCCGACAGGAATTTAGATTAGTAGTATCCAATCAGCCCCAGCATTTT. Encoded protein: CASSQPPRQEFRLVVSNQPQHF.

The rearrangement joins TRBV5-6 to TRBJ2-7, with 8 bases fitting TRBD1. The trim removed 4 bases at V and 3 bases at J, leaving 6 bases unmatched. The CDR3 covers 14 residues. CDR1 SGHDT and CDR2 YYEEEE come from the germline V gene. CDR3 DNA: TGTGCCAGCAGCAGACAGGGGATCCACTACGAGCAGTACTTC. This sequence encodes CASSRQGIHYEQYF.

The chain uses TRBV5-1 and TRBJ1-4; D is unresolved. There are 16 residues in the CDR3. The ends were cut back, 0 bases at V and 6 bases at J, with 15 bases in the middle. Germline CDR1 SGHRS, CDR2 YFSETQ. The CDR3 DNA reads TGCGCCAGCAGCTTGGATAGCCCACCCATGGATGAAAAACTGTTTTTT. Its translation is CASSLDSPPMDEKLFF. The variable domain in full, with the rest retrieved from reference TRBV5-1 and TRBJ1-4, is KAGVTQTPRYLIKTRGQQVTLSCSPISGHRSVSWYQQTPGQGLQFLFEYFSETQRNKGNFPGRFSGRQFSNSRSEMNVSTLELGDSALYLCASSLDSPPMDEKLFFGSGTQLSVL.

This rearrangement joins TRBV5-1 to TRBJ2-2; tentatively, D is TRBD1 (6 bases). V lost 7 bases and J lost 6, with 13 bases in between. The CDR3 is 13 residues long. From germline, CDR1 is SGHRS and CDR2 YFSETQ. CDR3 sequence reads: CASAPPGAGELFF. CDR3 DNA: TGCGCCAGCGCCCCACCAGGGGCCGGGGAGCTGTTTTTT.

The DNA of the CDR3 is TGTGCCAGCAGTGAGAGGGGGTACGGTGCAGCTTTCTTT. Amino acid sequence: CASSERGYGAAFF. V is TRBV2 and J is TRBJ1-1; tentatively, D is TRBD1 (6 bases). Per the germline V gene, CDR1 is SNHLY and CDR2 is FYNNEI. Trimming took 3 bases from V and 10 from J, leaving 15 bases between them. The CDR3 sequence is 13 residues long.

In its sample, this clone was seen once. The genes are TRBV9 and TRBJ2-2; 11 bases line up with TRBD2. V lost 4 bases, J lost 0 bases, and 2 bases stayed unmatched. This CDR3 contains 16 residues. Looked up from germline, CDR1 is SGDLS and CDR2 is YYNGEE. In DNA, the CDR3 is TGTGCCAGCAGCCCTAGCGGGGGGACGAACACCGGGGAGCTGTTTTTT. Amino acids: CASSPSGGTNTGELFF.

This clone has a single count. The V and J genes are TRBV7-7 and TRBJ1-2, with 7 bases aligning to TRBD1. This CDR3 has 13 amino acids. Germline CDR1 SSHAT, CDR2 FNYEAQ (reference sequence). CDR3 coding DNA: TGTGCTACACCAGGGGGTCCTAACTATGGCTACACCTTC. Translation gives CATPGGPNYGYTF.

This chain uses TRBV4-3 with TRBJ2-2; 9 bases are shared with TRBD2. Germline V CDR1 and CDR2: LGHNA, YSLEER. The CDR3 sequence is 17 residues long. The junction had 8 bases not matched to a gene; V was cut back by 4 bases and J by 2 bases. CDR3 region: CASSRQPSGDNTGELFF. CDR3 coding DNA: TGCGCCAGCAGCCGCCAACCTAGCGGGGACAACACCGGGGAGCTGTTTTTT.

The chain employs TRBV5-1 and TRBJ2-4; 12 bases line up with TRBD2. Trimming removed 5 bases from V and 8 bases from J; junction bases left unmatched: 5. Per germline, CDR1 SGHRS and CDR2 YFSETQ. The CDR3 totals 14 residues. This CDR3 reads CASSQTSGGDIQYF. The CDR3 coding sequence is TGCGCCAGCAGTCAGACTAGCGGGGGTGACATTCAGTACTTC.

The chain links TRBV27 to TRBJ2-5; TRBD2 aligns across 14 bases. The tail of the sequence fits TRBJ2-7 better, so the J call may be wrong. Germline V gene lookup returns CDR1 MNHEY and CDR2 SMNVEV (reference sequence). The CDR3 has 18 residues. The CDR3 bases are TGTGCCAGCAGTCAGGGGACTAGCGGGGGCCTCTACACCTACGAGCAGTACTTC. Encoded protein: CASSQGTSGGLYTYEQYF.

This rearrangement joins TRBV9 to TRBJ2-3; TRBD2 matches at 10 bases. Per the germline V gene, CDR1 is SGDLS and CDR2 is YYNGEE. J was trimmed by 7 bases and V by 2 bases; bases with no gene match: 4. The CDR3 has 14 residues. CDR3 region: CASSVSGGENTQYF. The DNA for the CDR3 is TGTGCCAGCAGCGTGAGCGGGGGGGAAAATACGCAGTATTTT.

The genes are TRBV18 and TRBJ2-1; D is possibly TRBD2 (5 bases). V was trimmed by 0 bases and J by 8 bases, leaving 14 bases between them. The germline CDR1 and CDR2 sequences are KGHSH and LQKENI. The length of the CDR3 is 15 residues. Here the CDR3 DNA reads TGTGCCAGCTCACCACCCTCGCGGACGAGGGATGAGCAGTTCTTC. This translates into CASSPPSRTRDEQFF.

The rearrangement joins TRBV9 to TRBJ2-7; a possible D gene is TRBD2 (6 bases). The ends were cut back, 3 bases at V and 1 base at J, with 11 bases in the middle. Per germline, CDR1 SGDLS and CDR2 YYNGEE. This CDR3 is built from 14 residues. The CDR3 protein is CASSAGLPSYEQYF. CDR3 bases: TGTGCCAGCAGCGCGGGACTCCCATCCTACGAGCAGTACTTC.

This rearrangement joins TRBV7-6 to TRBJ2-2; TRBD1 agrees at 7 bases. This CDR3 region has 15 residues. Germline V lookup: CDR1 SGHVS, CDR2 FNYEAQ. With 5 bases clipped from V and 2 bases from J, the junction kept 5 bases outside the gene matches. Written as DNA, the CDR3 is TGTGCCAGCAGCATCAACAGGGGTAACACCGGGGAGCTGTTTTTT. This gives the protein CASSINRGNTGELFF.

The chain couples TRBV10-3 to TRBJ2-3, with 9 bases that match TRBD1. CDR1 ENHRY and CDR2 SYGVKD come from the germline V gene. This CDR3 comprises 16 residues. The V gene end was trimmed by 2 bases and the J gene end by 4 bases; junction bases not matched to a gene: 7. CDR3 sequence reads: CAISEGTGSVADTQYF. DNA for the CDR3: TGTGCCATCAGTGAGGGGACAGGGAGTGTAGCAGATACGCAGTATTTT.

The chain is built from TRBV19 and TRBJ1-1; weak D call: TRBD1 (5 bases). CDR1 and CDR2 (germline): LNHDA, SQIVND (reference sequence). Trimming removed 7 bases at V and 6 bases at J, with 21 bases between. This CDR3 spans 15 amino acids. The DNA for the CDR3 is TGTGCCAGTATATCCGGACAACGCATGGGCGCTGAAGCTTTCTTT. Translating gives CASISGQRMGAEAFF.